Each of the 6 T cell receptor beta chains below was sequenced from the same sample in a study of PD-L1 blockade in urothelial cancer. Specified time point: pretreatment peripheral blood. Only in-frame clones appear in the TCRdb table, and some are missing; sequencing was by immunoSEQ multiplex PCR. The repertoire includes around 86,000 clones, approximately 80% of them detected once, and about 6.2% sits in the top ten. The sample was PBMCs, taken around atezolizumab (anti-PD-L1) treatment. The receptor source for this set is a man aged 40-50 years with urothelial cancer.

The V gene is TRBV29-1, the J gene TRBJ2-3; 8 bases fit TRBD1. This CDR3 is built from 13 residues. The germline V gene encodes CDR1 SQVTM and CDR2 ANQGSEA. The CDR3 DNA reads TGCACGTACTTGGACAGGGGCACAGATACGCAGTATTTT. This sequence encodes CTYLDRGTDTQYF.

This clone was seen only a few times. The CDR3 is CASSPEGQGPSGAEAFF. CDR3 coding DNA: TGTGCCAGCTCACCGGAAGGACAGGGGCCCTCTGGCGCTGAAGCTTTCTTT. V and J are TRBV18 and TRBJ1-1, with 9 bases lining up with TRBD1. The CDR3 runs to 17 residues. The J segment lost 6 bases and the V segment lost 3 bases, leaving 14 bases of the junction unmatched. Germline CDR1 is KGHSH and CDR2 is LQKENI.

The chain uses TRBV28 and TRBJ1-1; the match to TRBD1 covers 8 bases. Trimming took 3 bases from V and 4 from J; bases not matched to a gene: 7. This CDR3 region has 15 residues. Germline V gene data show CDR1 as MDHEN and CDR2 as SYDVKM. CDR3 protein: CASSLNPTGGTEAFF. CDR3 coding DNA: TGTGCCAGCAGTTTGAATCCAACAGGGGGCACTGAAGCTTTCTTT.

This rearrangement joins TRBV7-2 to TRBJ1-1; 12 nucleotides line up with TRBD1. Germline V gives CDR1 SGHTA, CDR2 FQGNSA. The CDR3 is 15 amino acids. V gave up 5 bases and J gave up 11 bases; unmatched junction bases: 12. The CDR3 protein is CASSRRAGQGAGAFF. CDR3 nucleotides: TGTGCCAGCAGCAGACGGGCGGGACAGGGGGCCGGGGCTTTCTTT.

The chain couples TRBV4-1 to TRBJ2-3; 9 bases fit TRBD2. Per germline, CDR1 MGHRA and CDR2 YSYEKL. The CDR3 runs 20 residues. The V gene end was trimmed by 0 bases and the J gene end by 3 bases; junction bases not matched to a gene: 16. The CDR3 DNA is TGCGCCAGCAGCCAAGACCTCCTTCTCGGGTCTAGCGGGGTTACAGATACGCAGTATTTT. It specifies CASSQDLLLGSSGVTDTQYF.

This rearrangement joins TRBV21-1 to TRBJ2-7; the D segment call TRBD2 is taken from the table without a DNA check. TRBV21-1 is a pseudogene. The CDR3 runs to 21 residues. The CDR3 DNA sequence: TGTGCCAGCAGCAAAGACGAGAGGTCTAGCGGGAGGGCCCGTCATTCCTACGAGCAGTACTTC. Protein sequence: CASSKDERSSGRARHSYEQYF.